Listed below are T cell receptor beta chains from one sample, sequenced in a study of T-cell reconstitution after alpha-beta-depleted transplantation in children. From the PCR reads, TCRdb called clonotypes with MiXCR, one entry per CDR3 protein. Of some 200,000 distinct CDR3 sequences in the sample, approximately 10% are singletons; the top ten hold about 6.2%. The sequencing used PBMCs from the stem cell graft donor, collected from the stem cell graft. These receptors were taken from a human donor who donated a stem cell graft to a child with acute lymphoblastic leukemia. Each CDR3 is given without its conserved first and last residue. Size is stated for part of the rows, as once, few or many counts, or as a class when the clone is expanded.

SARDVREPNTEAF	TRBV20-1	TRBJ1-1	.
SAPGTAEGKLF	TRBV20-1	TRBJ1-4	.
ASRTGLNTEAF	TRBV6-4	TRBJ1-1	.
SARDPLTSGGETQY	TRBV20-1	TRBJ2-5	few
ASSPHRRREETQY	TRBV5-5	TRBJ2-5	.
ASSVVAASYEQY	TRBV9	TRBJ2-7	many
ASSQSSSWPRGRNSPLH	TRBV3-1	TRBJ1-6	few
SAREETQY	TRBV29-1	TRBJ2-5	many
ASSLGDRSLNEQY	TRBV5-4	TRBJ2-7	many
ASSYVGTGGRKLF	TRBV6-5	TRBJ1-4	many
ASRPGTGELF	TRBV25-1	TRBJ2-2	many
AIRGTGKTEAF	TRBV10-3	TRBJ1-1	few
ASSGDRGLRYT	TRBV2	TRBJ1-2	.
ATDPGVGSYEQY	TRBV27	TRBJ2-7	few
ASSENTGVSGNTIY	TRBV9	TRBJ1-3	.
ASSPMNRREGTGELF	TRBV18	TRBJ2-2	few
ASSLSPDPGQY	TRBV5-1	TRBJ2-7	few
SARDEPPAWQQETQY	TRBV20-1	TRBJ2-5	.
SARGRVAAYNEQF	TRBV20-1	TRBJ2-1	many
SVAPRAKLNTEAF	TRBV29-1	TRBJ1-1	few
ASSLQPGETQY	TRBV7-9	TRBJ2-5	few
ASSQELQRFGNVLT	TRBV4-1	TRBJ2-6	few
ASYFRPGAETHEAF	TRBV3-1	TRBJ1-1	.
ASSPKQGKDGYT	TRBV4-2	TRBJ1-2	.
AWSKGLAGGGDEQF	TRBV30	TRBJ2-1	.
SAEVGTGYEQY	TRBV29-1	TRBJ2-7	few
ASSPGTSGGKDTQY	TRBV11-1	TRBJ2-3	few
AIREIEGGPRTSSGANVLT	TRBV10-3	TRBJ2-6	many
SARTPGGLYEQY	TRBV20-1	TRBJ2-7	.
AIASGGPYEQY	TRBV10-3	TRBJ2-7	few
ASSTQSGTGNTEAF	TRBV5-1	TRBJ1-1	few
SARDLTASGVVNEQF	TRBV20-1	TRBJ2-1	few
SVEVRAGGHNEQF	TRBV29-1	TRBJ2-1	.
ASSLLPSGGGNQPQH	TRBV27	TRBJ1-5	.
ASRGASIYEQY	TRBV12-5	TRBJ2-7	many
ATVVEYEQY	TRBV7-9	TRBJ2-7	many
ASGPRRSTEAF	TRBV4-2	TRBJ1-1	once
ASSSRSKYGETQY	TRBV7-8	TRBJ2-5	few
SARLGQANQPQH	TRBV20-1	TRBJ1-5	.
ASSQDYELAGDTGELF	TRBV4-1	TRBJ2-2	.
ASTSWARATEAF	TRBV27	TRBJ1-1	few
ASSLGQGAAYEQY	TRBV7-2	TRBJ2-7	few
ASSPWGEASTDTQY	TRBV27	TRBJ2-3	medium-sized
ASSFPGTVYNEQF	TRBV5-8	TRBJ2-1	few
ASSSGLTGYT	TRBV27	TRBJ1-2	few
ASSEALRAVSGNTIY	TRBV6-1	TRBJ1-3	.
ASNQQRGAYEQY	TRBV19	TRBJ2-7	few
ASSYSRNSNQPQH	TRBV6-5	TRBJ1-5	few